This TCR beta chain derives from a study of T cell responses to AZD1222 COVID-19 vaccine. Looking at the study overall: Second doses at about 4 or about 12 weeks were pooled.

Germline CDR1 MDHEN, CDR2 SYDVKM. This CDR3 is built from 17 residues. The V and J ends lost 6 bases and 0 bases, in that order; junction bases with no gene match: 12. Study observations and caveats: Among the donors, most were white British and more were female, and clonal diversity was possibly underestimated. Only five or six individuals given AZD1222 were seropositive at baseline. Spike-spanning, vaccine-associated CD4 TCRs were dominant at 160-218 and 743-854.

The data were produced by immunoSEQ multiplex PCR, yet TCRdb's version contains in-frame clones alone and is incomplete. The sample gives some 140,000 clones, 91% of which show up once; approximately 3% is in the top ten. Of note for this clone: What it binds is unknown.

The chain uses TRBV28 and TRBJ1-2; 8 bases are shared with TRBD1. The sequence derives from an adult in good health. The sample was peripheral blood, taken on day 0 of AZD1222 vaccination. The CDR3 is CASSPPPGQGANYGYTF. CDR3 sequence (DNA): TGTGCCAGCAGCCCTCCCCCCGGACAGGGCGCTAACTATGGCTACACCTTC.